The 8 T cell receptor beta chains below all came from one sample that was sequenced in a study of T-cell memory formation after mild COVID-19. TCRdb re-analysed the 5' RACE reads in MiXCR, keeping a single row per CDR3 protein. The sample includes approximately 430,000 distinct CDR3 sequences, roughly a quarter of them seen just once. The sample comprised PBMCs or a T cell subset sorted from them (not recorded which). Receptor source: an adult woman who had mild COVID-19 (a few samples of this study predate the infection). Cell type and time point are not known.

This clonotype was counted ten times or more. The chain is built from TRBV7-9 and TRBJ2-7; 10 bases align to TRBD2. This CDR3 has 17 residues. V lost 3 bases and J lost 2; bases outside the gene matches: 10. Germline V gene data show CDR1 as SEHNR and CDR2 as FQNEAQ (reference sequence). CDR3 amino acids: CASSFDQVAGGPYEQYF. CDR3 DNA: TGTGCCAGCAGCTTTGATCAGGTAGCGGGAGGACCCTACGAGCAGTACTTC.

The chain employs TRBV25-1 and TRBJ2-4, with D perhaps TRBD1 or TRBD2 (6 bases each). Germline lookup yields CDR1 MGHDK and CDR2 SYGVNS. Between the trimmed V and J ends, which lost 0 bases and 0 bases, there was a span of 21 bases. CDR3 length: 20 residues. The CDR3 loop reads CASSEYYGGQGSIAKNIQYF. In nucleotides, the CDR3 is TGTGCCAGCAGTGAATATTATGGGGGGCAGGGGTCGATAGCCAAAAACATTCAGTACTTC.

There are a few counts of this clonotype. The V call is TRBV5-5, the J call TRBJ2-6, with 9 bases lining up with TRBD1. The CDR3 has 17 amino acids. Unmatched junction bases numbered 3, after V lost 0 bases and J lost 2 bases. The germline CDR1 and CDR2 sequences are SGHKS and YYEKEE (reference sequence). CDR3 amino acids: CASSLGHRGPGANVLTF. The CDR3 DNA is TGTGCCAGCAGCTTGGGGCACAGGGGGCCTGGGGCCAACGTCCTGACTTTC.

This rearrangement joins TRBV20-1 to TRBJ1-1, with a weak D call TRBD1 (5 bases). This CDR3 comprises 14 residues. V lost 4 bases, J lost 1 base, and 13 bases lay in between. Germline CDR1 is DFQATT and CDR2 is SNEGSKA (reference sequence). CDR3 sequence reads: CSAKAAGPNTEAFF. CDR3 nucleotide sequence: TGCAGTGCTAAGGCGGCGGGGCCGAACACTGAAGCTTTCTTT.

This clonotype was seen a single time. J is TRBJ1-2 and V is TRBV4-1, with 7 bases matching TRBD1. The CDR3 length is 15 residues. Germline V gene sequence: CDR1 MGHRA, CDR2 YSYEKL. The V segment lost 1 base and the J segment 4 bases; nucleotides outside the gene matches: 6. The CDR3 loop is CASSQGTGYGYGYTF. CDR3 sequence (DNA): TGCGCCAGCAGCCAAGGGACAGGATACGGCTATGGCTACACCTTC.

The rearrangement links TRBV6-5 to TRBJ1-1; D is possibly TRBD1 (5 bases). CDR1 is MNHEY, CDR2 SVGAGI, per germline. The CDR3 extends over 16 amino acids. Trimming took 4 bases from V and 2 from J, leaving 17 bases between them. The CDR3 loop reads CASSLNTGTYNTEAFF. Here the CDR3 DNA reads TGTGCCAGCAGTTTAAACACCGGGACCTACAACACTGAAGCTTTCTTT.

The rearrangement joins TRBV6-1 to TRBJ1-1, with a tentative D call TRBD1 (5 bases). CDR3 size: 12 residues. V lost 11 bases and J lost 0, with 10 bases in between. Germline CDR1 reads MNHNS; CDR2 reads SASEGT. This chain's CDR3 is CAAAGLNTEAFF. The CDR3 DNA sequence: TGTGCCGCTGCAGGGTTGAACACTGAAGCTTTCTTT.

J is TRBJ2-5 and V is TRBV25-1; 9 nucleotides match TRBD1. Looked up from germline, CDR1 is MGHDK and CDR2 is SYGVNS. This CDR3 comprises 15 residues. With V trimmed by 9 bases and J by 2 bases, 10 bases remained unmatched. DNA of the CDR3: TGTGCCAGTGTCCCGGGGACAGGGAGTCAAGAGACCCAGTACTTC. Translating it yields CASVPGTGSQETQYF.